Listed below are T cell receptor beta chains from one sample, sequenced in a study of Graves' ophthalmopathy and Graves' hyperthyroidism. From the multiplex PCR reads, TCRdb called clonotypes with MiXCR, one entry per CDR3 protein. The table shows over a million distinct CDR3 sequences, with about two fifths occurring only once. Sample: peripheral blood or thyroid tissue (not recorded which). The receptor set was obtained from an adult man with Graves' hyperthyroidism. Both conserved end residues are part of each CDR3. D genes are given only for firm matches. Not all rows give a size; the values are once, few, many and, for expanded clones, a class.

clone size,J gene,V gene,D gene,CDR3 protein,CDR3 DNA
many,TRBJ2-6,TRBV24-1,TRBD2,CATSSGVAGANVLTF,TGTGCCACCAGTAGCGGGGTCGCTGGGGCCAACGTCCTGACTTTC
.,TRBJ2-7,TRBV12-3/TRBV12-4,.,CASTLPGQPEIYEQYF,TGTGCCAGCACCCTCCCGGGACAACCTGAAATCTACGAGCAGTACTTC
many,TRBJ2-5,TRBV4-1,TRBD2,CASSAAGGSGETQYF,TGCGCCAGCAGTGCAGCGGGAGGATCTGGAGAGACCCAGTACTTC
few,TRBJ2-5,TRBV12-3/TRBV12-4,TRBD2,CASSPPGREAQYF,TGTGCCAGCAGCCCACCCGGACGGGAGGCCCAGTACTTC
.,TRBJ2-7,TRBV4-1,.,CASSQDAAVKEQYF,TGCGCCAGCAGCCAAGATGCGGCCGTCAAAGAGCAGTACTTC
.,TRBJ2-7,TRBV19,.,CASSNVGGYEQYF,TGTGCCAGTAGTAATGTCGGAGGCTACGAGCAGTACTTC
many,TRBJ2-2,TRBV5-1,.,CASSTTSSGELFF,TGCGCCAGCAGCACTACTAGCTCCGGGGAGCTGTTTTTT
.,TRBJ2-5,TRBV12-3/TRBV12-4,.,CASSLGRGATQYF,TGTGCCAGCAGTTTGGGCAGAGGAGCGACCCAGTACTTC
once,TRBJ2-2,TRBV6-2/TRBV6-3,.,CASSSGVRNTGELFF,TGTGCCAGCAGCTCGGGAGTACGGAACACCGGGGAGCTGTTTTTT
.,TRBJ2-5,TRBV20-1,TRBD1,CSANDRATGETQYF,TGCAGTGCTAACGACAGGGCAACTGGGGAGACCCAGTACTTC
.,TRBJ2-3,TRBV7-2,TRBD2,CASSFASGRDTQYF,TGTGCCAGCAGCTTTGCTAGCGGGAGAGATACGCAGTATTTT
many,TRBJ1-5,TRBV20-1,.,CSAVSGGGQPQHF,TGCAGTGCCGTTTCGGGGGGGGGACAGCCCCAGCATTTT
many,TRBJ2-5,TRBV29-1,TRBD2,CSARLAGGKAETQYF,TGCAGCGCTAGACTAGCGGGAGGAAAGGCAGAGACCCAGTACTTC
.,TRBJ1-4,TRBV7-6,TRBD1,CASSFEINRDRGGLTNEKLFF,TGTGCCAGCAGCTTCGAAATCAACCGGGACAGGGGAGGACTGACTAATGAAAAACTGTTTTTT
.,TRBJ2-7,TRBV7-9,TRBD2,CASTTSGDSYEQYF,TGTGCCAGCACGACTAGCGGGGACTCCTACGAGCAGTACTTC
.,TRBJ2-7,TRBV10-3,TRBD2,CASSYWISGDKQYF,TGTGCCAGCAGTTACTGGATTAGCGGGGACAAGCAGTACTTC
many,TRBJ1-2,TRBV6-5,.,CASSYQWDVYGYTF,TGTGCCAGCAGTTACCAGTGGGACGTCTATGGCTACACCTTC
.,TRBJ1-2,TRBV20-1,TRBD1,CSARATGRHGYTF,TGCAGTGCTAGAGCGACAGGGCGTCATGGCTACACCTTC
.,TRBJ2-7,TRBV7-2,TRBD1,CASSLQSGDRVSPYEQYF,TGTGCCAGCAGCTTACAATCTGGGGACAGGGTCTCCCCCTACGAGCAGTACTTC
.,TRBJ1-2,TRBV7-2,TRBD1,CASNLGGQLLEGYTF,TGTGCCAGCAACCTGGGGGGACAGCTCTTGGAGGGCTACACCTTC
many,TRBJ1-2,TRBV5-1,.,CASSLAGQERYGYTF,TGCGCCAGCAGCTTGGCCGGACAAGAGCGTTATGGCTACACCTTC
.,TRBJ2-5,TRBV20-1,TRBD2,CSANDPSGAAQETQYF,TGCAGTGCCAATGACCCTAGCGGGGCAGCCCAAGAGACCCAGTACTTC
.,TRBJ1-1,TRBV7-9,TRBD1,CASSLADRGWTEAFF,TGTGCCAGCAGCTTAGCCGACAGGGGTTGGACTGAAGCTTTCTTT
.,TRBJ2-5,TRBV2,TRBD2,CASSEFTSGAHNWETQYF,TGTGCCAGCAGTGAATTTACTAGCGGGGCACACAATTGGGAGACCCAGTACTTC
many,TRBJ2-2,TRBV10-3,TRBD2,CAISEKRGTTGELFF,TGTGCCATCAGTGAAAAGCGGGGGACCACCGGGGAGCTGTTTTTT
many,TRBJ2-7,TRBV4-2,.,CASSQGAPGNYEQYF,TGTGCCAGCAGCCAAGGGGCCCCAGGCAACTACGAGCAGTACTTC
.,TRBJ2-7,TRBV7-2,.,CASSSPGPNSYEQYF,TGTGCCAGCAGTTCTCCGGGACCGAACTCCTACGAGCAGTACTTC
many,TRBJ2-2,TRBV20-1,.,CSARDATTNTGELFF,TGCAGTGCTAGAGATGCTACCACGAACACCGGGGAGCTGTTTTTT
.,TRBJ1-1,TRBV4-3,.,CASSQSILRFRNSEEAFF,TGCGCCAGCAGCCAATCAATCCTCCGGTTTCGGAACTCTGAGGAAGCTTTCTTT
.,TRBJ2-5,TRBV7-8,TRBD1,CASSPGQGGWGETQYF,TGTGCCAGCAGCCCGGGACAGGGCGGTTGGGGGGAGACCCAGTACTTC
.,TRBJ1-1,TRBV10-3,.,CAISYGLKTEAFF,TGTGCCATCAGTTACGGACTGAAGACTGAAGCTTTCTTT
many,TRBJ2-2,TRBV25-1,.,CASSEYNTGELFF,TGTGCCAGCAGTGAATACAACACCGGGGAGCTGTTTTTT
.,TRBJ2-7,TRBV5-6,TRBD2,CASSLGQREPGEQYF,TGTGCCAGCAGCTTAGGTCAGCGGGAGCCCGGCGAGCAGTACTTC
few,TRBJ1-2,TRBV29-1,TRBD1,CSFEGGGGGYTF,TGCAGCTTCGAAGGGGGCGGTGGCGGCTACACCTTC
many,TRBJ2-5,TRBV19,.,CASSRGHTVETQYF,TGTGCCAGTAGTAGGGGACACACCGTGGAGACCCAGTACTTC
many,TRBJ2-7,TRBV9,.,CASSGSAFYEQYF,TGTGCCAGCAGCGGCTCGGCGTTCTACGAGCAGTACTTC
few,TRBJ1-2,TRBV4-3,.,CASTPALGAQIGYTF,TGCGCCAGCACCCCTGCGCTGGGGGCGCAAATTGGCTACACCTTC
few,TRBJ2-2,TRBV7-6,TRBD2,CASSGGLAGKSYTGELFF,TGTGCCAGCAGCGGCGGACTAGCGGGAAAGAGCTACACCGGGGAGCTGTTTTTT
few,TRBJ1-5,TRBV15,.,CATSGTGNQPQHF,TGTGCCACCAGCGGTACAGGAAATCAGCCCCAGCATTTT
many,TRBJ1-6,TRBV7-2,TRBD1,CASSERTGANSPLHF,TGTGCCAGCAGCGAGCGGACAGGAGCGAATTCACCCCTCCACTTT
many,TRBJ1-3,TRBV15,.,CATSRQRGSGNTIYF,TGTGCCACCAGCAGACAGAGGGGATCTGGAAACACCATATATTTT
.,TRBJ2-5,TRBV5-1,.,CASSPGEPQETQYF,TGCGCCAGCAGCCCTGGGGAACCGCAAGAGACCCAGTACTTC
once,TRBJ1-1,TRBV2,.,CASTQGSPLNTEAFF,TGTGCCAGCACTCAGGGGAGCCCACTGAACACTGAAGCTTTCTTT
.,TRBJ1-2,TRBV4-2,.,CASSQGTVEDGYTF,TGTGCCAGCAGCCAAGGTACGGTGGAAGATGGCTACACCTTC
.,TRBJ2-6,TRBV9,.,CASSATQSSGANVLTF,TGTGCCAGCAGTGCTACGCAGAGCTCTGGGGCCAACGTCCTGACTTTC
few,TRBJ1-4,TRBV30,.,CAWSVWGNEKLFF,TGTGCCTGGAGTGTTTGGGGAAATGAAAAACTGTTTTTT
.,TRBJ2-7,TRBV7-9,.,CASSQDDGSSYEQYF,TGCGCCAGCAGCCAAGATGACGGGAGCTCCTACGAGCAGTACTTC
many,TRBJ1-2,TRBV7-8,.,CASTLGAVAYGYTF,TGTGCCAGCACCCTAGGTGCCGTGGCCTATGGCTACACCTTC
many,TRBJ1-5,TRBV7-2,.,CASSRRWDQPQHF,TGTGCCAGCAGCCGACGTTGGGATCAGCCCCAGCATTTT
few,TRBJ1-4,TRBV5-1,.,CASSFVVGGATNEKLFF,TGCGCCAGCAGCTTTGTAGTGGGGGGTGCAACTAATGAAAAACTGTTTTTT
.,TRBJ1-1,TRBV7-2,.,CANSLVGRLNTEAFF,TGTGCCAACAGCTTAGTAGGACGGCTGAACACTGAAGCTTTCTTT
.,TRBJ2-5,TRBV5-1,.,CASSFGTPITQETQYF,TGCGCCAGCAGCTTCGGGACACCAATAACCCAAGAGACCCAGTACTTC
.,TRBJ2-7,TRBV11-2,TRBD2,CASSLDGGSGGGMEQYF,TGTGCCAGCAGCTTAGATGGGGGTAGCGGGGGTGGTATGGAGCAGTACTTC